A selection of T cell receptor beta chains follows, all from one sample in a study of early T cells in non-severe SARS-CoV-2 infection. Using its own MiXCR run on the 5' RACE reads, TCRdb lists one record per CDR3 protein. This table holds nearly 90,000 distinct CDR3 sequences, roughly an eighth found once. The material sequenced was whole blood. Receptors originate from an adult who was a healthcare worker with PCR-confirmed SARS-CoV-2 infection or an uninfected control (not recorded which). Both conserved end residues are part of each CDR3. Fields, in order: D gene, V gene, clone size, J gene, CDR3 DNA, CDR3 protein. A D gene is named only where the DNA matches it firmly. Expanded clones get a size class; other rows say once, few or many, or leave the size out.

-	TRBV2	-	TRBJ1-1	TGTGCCAGCAGCCGAGAGAGGGAATCCGGAGCTTTCTTT	CASSRERESGAFF
-	TRBV5-1	-	TRBJ2-7	TGCGCCAGCAGCTTGGCCCGCAATGCAGGGGAGCAGTACTTC	CASSLARNAGEQYF
-	TRBV6-5	few	TRBJ2-3	TGTGCCAGCAGTTTTGTTGATACGCAGTATTTT	CASSFVDTQYF
-	TRBV9	once	TRBJ2-7	TGTGCCAGCAGCCCCCCCCTAGTTCAGGGGCACTACGAGCAGTACTTC	CASSPPLVQGHYEQYF
-	TRBV12-3/TRBV12-4	-	TRBJ2-1	TGTGCCAGCGGGCGGGGCTTGCCTGAGCAGTTCTTC	CASGRGLPEQFF
-	TRBV11-2	many	TRBJ2-5	TGTGCCAGCAGGCTCCACCTGGGGAAACAAGAGACCCAGTACTTC	CASRLHLGKQETQYF
-	TRBV7-6	few	TRBJ2-7	TGTGCCAGCAGCTTAGAGGGAACCTACGAGCAGTACTTC	CASSLEGTYEQYF
TRBD2	TRBV7-9	-	TRBJ2-7	TGTGCCAGCAGCCTTAGCGGGAGGGCCCGATACGAGCAGTACTTC	CASSLSGRARYEQYF
-	TRBV14	many	TRBJ2-7	TGTGCCAGCAGCCAAGCGGGAACAGGGGTAGGGGGGACATCCTACGAGCAGTACTTC	CASSQAGTGVGGTSYEQYF
-	TRBV19	few	TRBJ1-4	TGTGCCAGTAGTATCGATCGAGGGAACAGGAATGAAAAACTGTTTTTT	CASSIDRGNRNEKLFF
-	TRBV3-1	few	TRBJ2-2	TGTGCCAGCAGCCAAGGCAGGGAGAACACCGGGGAGCTGTTTTTT	CASSQGRENTGELFF
-	TRBV5-1	many	TRBJ1-3	TGCGCCAGCCACCCCACAGGGTTCGGTGGAAACACCATATATTTT	CASHPTGFGGNTIYF
-	TRBV5-1	few	TRBJ2-7	TGCGCCAGCAGCTTGAGTGACAGAATATACGAGCAGTACTTC	CASSLSDRIYEQYF
TRBD2	TRBV20-1	few	TRBJ2-1	TGCAGTGCCGCTAGCGGGAGAGAAAATGAGCAGTTCTTC	CSAASGRENEQFF
-	TRBV20-1	-	TRBJ2-7	TGCAGCGCCTCAAGGGCCTACGAGCAGTACTTC	CSASRAYEQYF
-	TRBV5-1	few	TRBJ2-2	TGCGCCAGCAGCTTGGCCCAGGTTGTCGGGGAGCTGTTTTTT	CASSLAQVVGELFF
TRBD1	TRBV7-7	-	TRBJ2-2	TGTGCCAGCAGCCCTGACAGGGGCCCCGAGAAAGGCGGGGAGCTGTTTTTT	CASSPDRGPEKGGELFF
-	TRBV7-9	many	TRBJ1-3	TGTGCCAGCAGCCAGGACGGGAAGATATATTTT	CASSQDGKIYF
-	TRBV11-3	few	TRBJ1-1	TGTGCCAGCAGCTTAGAAGTGAGGACTGAAGCTTTCTTT	CASSLEVRTEAFF
TRBD2	TRBV7-9	-	TRBJ2-1	TGTGCCAGCAGCGCACACCTAGCGGGCGGCGACAATGAGCAGTTCTTC	CASSAHLAGGDNEQFF
TRBD2	TRBV13	many	TRBJ2-2	TGTGCCAGCAGCCCGGGACTAGCGGGAGGAATCGGGGAGCTGTTTTTT	CASSPGLAGGIGELFF
-	TRBV10-2	-	TRBJ2-2	TGCGCCAGCAGGGGCTACAGAAGTAACACCGGGGAGCTGTTTTTT	CASRGYRSNTGELFF
TRBD2	TRBV5-1	-	TRBJ2-7	TGCGCCAGCAGCTCGGGACTAGCGGAGGGGGTATTCGAGCAGTACTTC	CASSSGLAEGVFEQYF
-	TRBV19	few	TRBJ1-6	TGTTTAACAGCAAATTCACCCCTCCACTTT	CLTANSPLHF
-	TRBV28	few	TRBJ2-1	TGTGCCAGTGGGGGAAGGGGCTACAATGAGCAGTTCTTC	CASGGRGYNEQFF
TRBD2	TRBV2	few	TRBJ2-7	TGTGCCAGCCTTTCGAGTAGCGGGATCCACGAGCAGTACTTC	CASLSSSGIHEQYF
-	TRBV29-1	-	TRBJ2-1	TGCAGCGTTGTTTGGCTAGCCGGTTACAATGAGCAGTTCTTC	CSVVWLAGYNEQFF
TRBD2	TRBV5-1	few	TRBJ2-5	TGCGCCAGCAGCCAAGGTTCAGCGGGGGACGGAGAGACCCAGTACTTC	CASSQGSAGDGETQYF
-	TRBV7-9	many	TRBJ1-1	TGTGCCAGCAGCTCGAGCCAGGGACAAGTGAAAATGGAAGCTTTCTTT	CASSSSQGQVKMEAFF
-	TRBV21-1	few	TRBJ2-2	TGTGCCAGCAGCTACCCGGGACAGGATAACACCGGGGAGCTGTTTTTT	CASSYPGQDNTGELFF
TRBD1	TRBV29-1	-	TRBJ1-2	TGCAGCGTTCCGGGAAACAGGGGTAGCGTCTATGGCTACACCTTC	CSVPGNRGSVYGYTF
-	TRBV7-8	many	TRBJ2-5	TGTGCCAGCAGCTACAGTGGAGAGACCCAGTACTTC	CASSYSGETQYF
-	TRBV5-6	few	TRBJ1-5	TGTGCCAGCAGCTTGGACGGGGGTGGTACCAATCAGCCCCAGCATTTT	CASSLDGGGTNQPQHF
-	TRBV6-5	-	TRBJ1-2	TGTGCCAGCAGCACAAACTATGGCTACACCTTC	CASSTNYGYTF
-	TRBV7-9	few	TRBJ2-3	TGTGCCAGCGGCGGACTTTATAGCACAGATACGCAGTATTTT	CASGGLYSTDTQYF
-	TRBV29-1	-	TRBJ2-3	TGCAGCGTGATTCCCAGGGACACCGCAGATACGCAGTATTTT	CSVIPRDTADTQYF
TRBD1	TRBV20-1	many	TRBJ1-6	TGCAGTGCTAGAGATACAGGGGATGTCTCACCCCTCCACTTT	CSARDTGDVSPLHF
TRBD1	TRBV2	-	TRBJ1-2	TGTGCCAGACCCGGGACAGGGAAAGAAGGCTACACCTTC	CARPGTGKEGYTF
TRBD2	TRBV13	few	TRBJ2-2	TGTGCCAGCGAACTAGCGGACCCGAACACCGGGGAGCTGTTTTTT	CASELADPNTGELFF
-	TRBV3-1	many	TRBJ2-1	TGTGCCAGCAGCCAAGGAAGAAATGAGCAGTTCTTC	CASSQGRNEQFF